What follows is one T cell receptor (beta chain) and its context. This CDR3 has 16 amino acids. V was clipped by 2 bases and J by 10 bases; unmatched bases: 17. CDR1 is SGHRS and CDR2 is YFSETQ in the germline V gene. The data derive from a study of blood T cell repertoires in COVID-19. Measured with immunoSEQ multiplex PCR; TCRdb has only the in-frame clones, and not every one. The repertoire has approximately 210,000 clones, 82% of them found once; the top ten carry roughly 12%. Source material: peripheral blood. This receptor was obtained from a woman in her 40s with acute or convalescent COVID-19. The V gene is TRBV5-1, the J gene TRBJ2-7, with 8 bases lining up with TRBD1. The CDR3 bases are TGCGCCAGCAGCTTATCCCCCGGGACAGGAGTTGGGGCCCAGTACTTC. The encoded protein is CASSLSPGTGVGAQYF.